The 13 T cell receptor beta chains below come from one sample, sequenced in a study of long-term antiretroviral therapy in people with HIV. The authors ran the immunoSEQ assay, v3.0, at survey level. The protocol was immunoSEQ multiplex PCR, while the TCRdb copy is restricted to in-frame clones and leaves out a portion. Here the sample spans roughly 27,000 clones, around 85% being singletons. The specimen comprised unsorted PBMCs, sampled 2.3 years after starting antiretroviral therapy. These receptors were collected from a man aged 40-49 years with HIV.

In DNA form, the CDR3 reads TGTGCCAGCAGTTACTCGGGGCGGGCAGGTTCTACTGAAGCTTTCTTT. Translating it yields CASSYSGRAGSTEAFF. The V call is TRBV6-5, the J call TRBJ1-1; possible D gene TRBD1, 5 bases. Trimming cost V 0 bases and J 5 bases, with 16 bases left between them. The germline CDR1 and CDR2 sequences are MNHEY and SVGAGI. CDR3 length: 16 amino acids.

A single count supports this clone. This chain uses TRBV27 with TRBJ2-1; 14 nucleotides match TRBD2. From germline, CDR1 is MNHEY and CDR2 SMNVEV (reference sequence). This CDR3 has 17 residues. Trimming cost V 5 bases and J 1 base; bases outside gene matches: 4. CDR3 amino acids: CASSTGTSGSSYNEQFF. The CDR3 DNA sequence: TGTGCCAGCAGTACCGGGACTAGCGGGAGTTCCTACAATGAGCAGTTCTTC.

In nucleotides, the CDR3 is TGTGCCAGCAGTACAGGGGTTGGTCAGCCCCAGCATTTT. Translating gives CASSTGVGQPQHF. The chain is built from TRBV7-3 and TRBJ1-5, with 7 bases that match TRBD1. The CDR3 has 13 amino acids. After removal of 6 bases from V and 6 bases from J, the junction contained 5 bases not matched to a gene. Looked up from germline, CDR1 is SGHTA and CDR2 is FQGTGA.

The chain couples TRBV5-1 to TRBJ1-3, with D possibly being TRBD1 (6 bases). There are 15 residues in the CDR3. The V and J ends lost 4 bases and 0 bases respectively, with 11 bases between them. The germline CDR1 and CDR2 sequences are SGHRS and YFSETQ. The CDR3, as DNA: TGCGCCAGCAGCCCTCAACAGGGCTCTGGAAACACCATATATTTT. It yields the protein CASSPQQGSGNTIYF.

The chain recombines TRBV2 with TRBJ1-5; the match to TRBD1 covers 9 bases. The CDR3 is 15 residues long. CDR1 and CDR2 (germline): SNHLY, FYNNEI. The trim removed 5 bases at V and 6 bases at J, leaving 8 bases unmatched. DNA of the CDR3: TGTGCCAGCAGTAAGGACAGGGGAGTGGGTCAGCCCCAGCATTTT. As protein: CASSKDRGVGQPQHF.

The genes are TRBV5-6 and TRBJ1-2; TRBD1 matches at 8 bases. Germline V gene data show CDR1 as SGHDT and CDR2 as YYEEEE. Trimming cost V 7 bases and J 4 bases; bases outside gene matches: 6. The CDR3 spans 13 residues. The CDR3 is CASLGQGGYGYTF. The CDR3 region has the DNA TGTGCCAGCCTCGGACAGGGTGGCTATGGCTACACCTTC.

The rearrangement uses TRBV27 and TRBJ1-2, with TRBD1 matching over 9 bases. This CDR3 has 15 residues. V gave up 0 bases and J gave up 8 bases; unmatched junction bases: 7. Germline lookup yields CDR1 MNHEY and CDR2 SMNVEV (reference sequence). The CDR3 loop reads CASSLSGTGLWGYTF. As DNA, the CDR3 is TGTGCCAGCAGTTTATCAGGGACAGGGCTTTGGGGCTACACCTTC.

This chain uses TRBV10-3 with TRBJ1-3; D is perhaps TRBD1 (6 bases). V lost 7 bases to trimming and J lost 0 bases, with 16 bases between them. The V gene's germline CDR1 is ENHRY and CDR2 SYGVKD. The CDR3 has 16 residues. CDR3 DNA sequence: TGTGCCATCACGGGGGGGCAAATCAACTCTGGAAACACCATATATTTT. Translated: CAITGGQINSGNTIYF.

The gene calls are TRBV10-2 and TRBJ2-3; possibly TRBD1 or TRBD2 for D (6 bases each). V lost 8 bases to trimming and J lost 6 bases, with 15 bases between them. Germline V gene sequence: CDR1 WSHSY, CDR2 SAAADI. This CDR3 is 13 amino acids long. Written as DNA, the CDR3 is TGCGCCAGCGGGTGGGGGGCCGGGGATACGCAGTATTTT. The encoded protein is CASGWGAGDTQYF.

J is TRBJ2-5 and V is TRBV5-1; 11 bases align to TRBD1. The CDR3 contains 16 residues. The V gene end was trimmed by 4 bases and the J gene end by 3 bases; junction bases not matched to a gene: 8. Germline CDR1 is SGHRS and CDR2 is YFSETQ. The CDR3 coding sequence is TGCGCCAGCAGCAATGGACAGGGGGCGCGGGAAGAGACCCAGTACTTC. Translated: CASSNGQGAREETQYF.

This clone was found once. V usage is TRBV7-2 and J usage is TRBJ1-2, with no clear D. Trimming removed 1 base from V and 4 bases from J, with 4 bases in between. The germline V gene has CDR1 SGHTA and CDR2 FQGNSA. This CDR3 has 12 amino acids. The CDR3 protein is CASSLEGYGYTF. The CDR3 nucleotides read TGTGCCAGCAGCTTAGAGGGCTATGGCTACACCTTC.

The genes are TRBV19 and TRBJ2-6; 7 bases line up with TRBD1. Unmatched junction bases numbered 3, after V lost 4 bases and J lost 3 bases. This CDR3 is 15 amino acids long. The germline CDR1 and CDR2 sequences are LNHDA and SQIVND (reference sequence). The CDR3 coding sequence is TGTGCCAGTAGTACAGGGGGTGGTGGGGCCAACGTCCTGACTTTC. Translation: CASSTGGGGANVLTF.

This chain connects TRBV5-1 to TRBJ2-2; maybe TRBD1 (5 bases). Germline V gene sequence: CDR1 SGHRS, CDR2 YFSETQ. The CDR3 totals 16 residues. Between the trimmed V and J ends, which lost 1 base and 2 bases, there was a span of 12 bases. The CDR3 loop is CASSLRATVNTGELFF. The CDR3 DNA follows: TGCGCCAGCAGCTTGCGAGCGACAGTAAACACCGGGGAGCTGTTTTTT.